This paragraph reports one T cell receptor (beta chain). Its antigen is unidentified. Every single patient, without exception, relapsed after autologous stem cell transplantation, and brentuximab vedotin exposure varied. The record originates from a study of PD-1 blockade in classical Hodgkin lymphoma. TCRdb's table, derived via immunoSEQ multiplex PCR, lists solely in-frame clones and lacks some. There are 20,000 to 25,000 clones in the sample; over 65% occur only once, and about a fifth lies in the top ten. V dropped 7 bases and J dropped 4; count of bases not matched to a gene: 7. From germline, CDR1 is MNHNY and CDR2 SVGAGI (reference sequence). The CDR3 is 14 residues long. Study observations and caveats: Reports described newly diagnosed patients as having lower baseline TCR diversity than healthy donors.

V is TRBV6-6 and J is TRBJ2-3; TRBD1 matches 8 bases. This clonotype originated in a human donor with classical Hodgkin lymphoma. The sequenced sample was peripheral blood mononuclear cells (PBMCs), obtained at baseline. CDR3 sequence: CASKKDRGPDTQYF. In DNA, the CDR3 is TGTGCCAGCAAGAAAGACAGGGGTCCAGATACGCAGTATTTT.